This TCR beta chain was profiled in a study of molecular identifiers for immune sequencing clone quantification (dated by TCRdb to the late 2010s). Background for the entire study: In a replicate experiment, RNA from 20,000 or 100,000 naive CD8 T cells was split into five aliquots, four of which were sequenced. The study was a methods study using CD8 T cells to benchmark molecular-identifier clustering-based TCR repertoire sequencing (MIDCIRS) and TCR RNA copy counting. Paper-wide results and their limitations: When barcode sub-clustering was left out, chimeric consensus sequences inflated TCR diversity, with chimeras reaching as high as 47%. A single cell's worth of spiked-in Jurkat TCR RNA was reported detectable even among around 970,000 naive CD8 T cells. Identical TCR molecules sharing a barcode could cause highly expanded clone sizes to be underestimated. In CMV-specific effector cells, clones with more than 20 RNA copies accounted for over 99% of molecules, whereas in naive cells such clones accounted for under 1%. Naive libraries contained spiked-in Jurkat TCR RNA (approximately ten copies' worth), which is not part of the donor repertoire. Modeling estimated about 2.8 recovered TCR RNA copies per cell, compared with about ten by digital PCR, which implies 25% to 30% capture efficiency.

Trimming at the junction amounts to 0 bases on V and 4 bases on J, and the germline ends lie 16 bases apart. The CDR3 goes from the cysteine to the phenylalanine over 16 residues. Here the CDR3 DNA is all that survives: 48 bases in frame from base 1. CDR1 and CDR2 are read off the germline V gene as MNHEY and SVGAGI. This clonotype was observed at least ten times. There is no known antigen for this receptor. Per-nucleotide qualities are absent, and no much larger clonotype sits a single base away. Library construction relied on PCR. The instrument was an Illumina HiSeq 4000. Bulk TCR libraries were prepared as previously described, using TCR primers listed in Table S5. The Qiagen AllPrep DNA/RNA kit was used to purify total RNA. Before analysis, reads from multiple sequencing runs of one library were combined. As for the authors' bioinformatics: Reads were retained only if an exact TCR constant sequence was present, and the retained reads were trimmed to 150 nt and grouped according to their 12-nt molecular barcodes. Within each barcode group, reads were sub-clustered at a 15% Levenshtein threshold, and quality-weighted consensus sequences were built per RNA molecule. Non-functional sequences were discarded, and so were lower-count sequences lying one edit away from another sequence. Barcode sub-clusters with fewer than 20% of the maximum read count were removed, based on fitting two negative binomial distributions. TCRdb took the public reads, trimmed them with fastp at Q25, ran MiXCR for clone calling and kept in-frame beta chains. All rows with the same CDR3 protein become a single entry with the most common DNA and genes. These V and J calls rely on TCRdb rather than the paper's analysis. The sample table lists about 640,000 distinct CDR3 sequences, 15% to 20% of them with a count of one. 0.75% to 0.95% of the sample goes to the ten largest clones.

Libraries of naive CD8 T cells were built from approximately 20,000 to 980,000 sorted cells, with 10%, 30% or 50% of the purified RNA used. On a BD FACSAria II, naive CD8 T cells were FACS-sorted as CD8+CD4-CCR7+CD45RA+ and collected into RLT Plus buffer. Detection sensitivity was tested by spiking Jurkat RNA equal to ten or so TCR copies' worth into samples containing about 20,000-1,100,000 naive CD8 T cells. CD8 T cells were enriched with RosetteSep CD8+ T Cell Enrichment Cocktail and Ficoll-Paque, followed by ACK red cell lysis. The V and J segments used are TRBV6-5 and TRBJ2-7; TRBD1 is a possible D gene, resting on 5 matching bases. Sequencing was done on a sample of naive CD8+ T cells from blood, with Jurkat cell RNA spiked in. The meaning of the sample's cell subset or site label: FACS-sorted CD8+CD4-CCR7+CD45RA+ naive T cells. This receptor was identified in a human donor in good health. Some libraries in this study had Jurkat cell RNA spiked in. The CDR3 here reads CASSYSMGRDGYEQYF. The nucleotide sequence is TGTGCCAGCAGTTACTCGATGGGCAGGGATGGTTACGAGCAGTACTTC.